The sequence of this TCR beta chain was determined in a study of read filtering for tumor transcriptome and immune sequencing (TCRdb year 2020). About the investigation overall: The cohort had around 16 male and approximately 13 female patients with a mean age of roughly 66 years, ranging from roughly 45 to 80. By revised international staging, roughly 8 patients were R-ISS I, some 17 were R-ISS II and about seven were R-ISS III. After DNase treatment, whole-transcriptome libraries were prepared using the TruSeq RNA Access Library Prep Kit. TCR-region mapped reads per sample ranged from about 4.05 to 10.27 million with IR-seq versus only 85 to 1273 with RNA-seq. Using the same bone marrow samples, the study ran both targeted immune repertoire sequencing and bulk whole-transcriptome sequencing and then compared the TCR repertoires from each method. One of the main goals was to work out a read-filtering strategy for immune repertoire data, in particular whether clonotypes backed by only a single read should be removed. Paper-wide results and their limitations: Single-read clonotypes made up around 82% of clonotypes but only roughly 3.5% of total reads in IR-seq, compared with roughly three quarters of clonotypes and approximately 45% of reads in RNA-seq. When single-read clonotypes were removed, the proportions of shared clonotypes in IR-seq and RNA-seq correlated more strongly. Compared with RNA-seq, IR-seq captured clonotypes at much higher depth and more reliably, and a smaller IR-seq throughput was enough to identify most shared clonotypes. The sorted CD138-negative fraction was composed of a mixed bone marrow immune population rather than of purified T cells.

Each patient had bone marrow sampled at the time of active disease. Ficoll-Hypaque density gradient centrifugation was used to isolate the bone marrow mononuclear cells. Myeloma plasma cells were removed and CD138-negative cells were obtained by negative selection following labeling with CD138 magnetic microbeads on a MACS separator. Purity of the isolated cells was checked by flow cytometry on an Attune NxT using CD138 antibodies. Total RNA was extracted using TRIzol reagent and was quantified on a NanoDrop spectrophotometer. Paired RNA-seq and IR-seq were performed on each patient's CD138-negative bone marrow sample. The Immunoverse kit was used to build TCR libraries from about 400 ng RNA, with molecular barcoded adaptors covering alpha/delta and beta/gamma chains. TCR library preparation used the same RNA that went into transcriptome sequencing. Sequencing of TCR libraries was carried out on an Illumina HiSeq 4000 with 2 x 150 cycles. As for the authors' bioinformatics: With MiXCR, TCR reads were aligned to human V, D, J and C references and assembled into CDR3 clonotypes, with quality filtering and error correction included. Clonotype counts and gene usage diversity were analyzed with the tcR package in R. For inspection of raw mapping reads, RNA-seq reads were mapped by STAR aligner version 2.5.3a onto GRCh37 of the human genome. To test the effect of sequencing depth on detected clonotypes, IR-seq fastq files were randomly downsampled using Seqtk 1.3. TCRdb applied fastp at Q25 and MiXCR to the public reads, then kept only in-frame beta chains. All rows with the same CDR3 protein become a single entry with the most common DNA and genes. TCRdb's processing, not the study's, gives the V and J calls here. This sample holds about 54,000 distinct CDR3 sequences; 12% were observed only once. Around 15% of the sample belongs to the ten largest clones.

From its cysteine to its phenylalanine, the CDR3 spans 15 amino acids. The kept DNA is CDR3 alone, 45 bases in frame from the first base. V has 6 bases trimmed and J has 6 bases trimmed; junction bases matching no gene number 8. Per the germline V gene, MDHEN is the CDR1 and SYDVKM is the CDR2. This clonotype was observed at least ten times. The antigen this receptor binds is unknown. No quality values exist for individual bases; no much larger clone is one base distant. This clonotype was obtained from a donor at least 40 years old with multiple myeloma. Sample: a population of CD138-negative cells sorted from bone marrow. What the cell subset or site label conveys for this sample: bone marrow mononuclear cells depleted of CD138+ plasma/myeloma cells by negative magnetic selection. The V and J genes are TRBV28 and TRBJ2-1, with TRBD1 identical over 10 junction bases. For the CDR3, the sequence is CASSGTGTGVNEQFF. The DNA reads as follows: TGTGCCAGCAGCGGAACCGGGACAGGGGTCAATGAGCAGTTCTTC.